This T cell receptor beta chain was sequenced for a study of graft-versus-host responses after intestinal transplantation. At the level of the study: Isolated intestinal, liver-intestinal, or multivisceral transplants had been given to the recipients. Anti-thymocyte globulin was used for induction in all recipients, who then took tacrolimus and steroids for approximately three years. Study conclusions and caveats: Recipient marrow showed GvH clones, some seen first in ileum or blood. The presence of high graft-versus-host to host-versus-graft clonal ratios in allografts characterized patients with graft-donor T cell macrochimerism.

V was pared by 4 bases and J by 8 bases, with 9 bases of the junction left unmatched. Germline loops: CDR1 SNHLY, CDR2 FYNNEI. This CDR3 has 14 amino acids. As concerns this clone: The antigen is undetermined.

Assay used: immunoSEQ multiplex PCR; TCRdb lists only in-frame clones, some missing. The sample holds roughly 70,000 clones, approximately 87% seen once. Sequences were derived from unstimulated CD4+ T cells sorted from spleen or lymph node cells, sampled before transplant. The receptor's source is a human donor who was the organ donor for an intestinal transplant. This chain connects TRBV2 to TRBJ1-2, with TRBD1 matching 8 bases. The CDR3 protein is CASSVDRGGLGYTF. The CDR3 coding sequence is TGTGCCAGCAGTGTAGACAGGGGCGGTTTGGGCTACACCTTC.